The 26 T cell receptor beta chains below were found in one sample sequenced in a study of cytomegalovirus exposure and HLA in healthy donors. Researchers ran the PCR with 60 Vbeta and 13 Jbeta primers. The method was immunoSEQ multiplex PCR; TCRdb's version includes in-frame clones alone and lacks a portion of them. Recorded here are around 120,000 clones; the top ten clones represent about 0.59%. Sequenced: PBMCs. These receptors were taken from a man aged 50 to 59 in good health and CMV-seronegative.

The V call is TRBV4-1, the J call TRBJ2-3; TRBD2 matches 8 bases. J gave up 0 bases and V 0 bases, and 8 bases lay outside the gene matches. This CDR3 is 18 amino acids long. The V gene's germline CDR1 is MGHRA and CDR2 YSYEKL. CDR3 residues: CASSQENYVAGSTDTQYF. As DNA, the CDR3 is TGCGCCAGCAGCCAAGAAAATTATGTAGCGGGGAGCACAGATACGCAGTATTTT.

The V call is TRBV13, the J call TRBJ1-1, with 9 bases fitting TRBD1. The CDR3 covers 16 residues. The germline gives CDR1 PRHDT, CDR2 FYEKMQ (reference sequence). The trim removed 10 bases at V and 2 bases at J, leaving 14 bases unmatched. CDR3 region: CATLPTGGSINTEAFF. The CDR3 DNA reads TGTGCCACACTTCCCACAGGGGGCTCCATCAACACTGAAGCTTTCTTT.

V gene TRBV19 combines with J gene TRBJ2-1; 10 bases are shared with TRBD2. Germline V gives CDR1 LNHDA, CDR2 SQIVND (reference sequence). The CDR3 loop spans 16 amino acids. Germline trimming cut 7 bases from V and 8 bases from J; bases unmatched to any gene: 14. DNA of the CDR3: TGTGCCAGTAAATTGCTAGCGGGAGAAGGGGTTCATGAGCAGTTCTTC. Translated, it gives CASKLLAGEGVHEQFF.

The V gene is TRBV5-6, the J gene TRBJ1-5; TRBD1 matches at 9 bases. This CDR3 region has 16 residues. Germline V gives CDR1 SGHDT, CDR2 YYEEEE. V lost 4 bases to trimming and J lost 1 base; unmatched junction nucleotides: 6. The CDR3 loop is CASSRRGTGSNQPQHF. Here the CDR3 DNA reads TGTGCCAGCAGCCGCCGTGGGACAGGGAGCAATCAGCCCCAGCATTTT.

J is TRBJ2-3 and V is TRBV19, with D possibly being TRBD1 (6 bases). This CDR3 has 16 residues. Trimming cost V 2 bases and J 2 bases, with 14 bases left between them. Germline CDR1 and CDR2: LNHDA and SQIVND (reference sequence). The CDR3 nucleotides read TGTGCCAGTAGTATATGGGCGACAGGACCCACAGATACGCAGTATTTT. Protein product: CASSIWATGPTDTQYF.

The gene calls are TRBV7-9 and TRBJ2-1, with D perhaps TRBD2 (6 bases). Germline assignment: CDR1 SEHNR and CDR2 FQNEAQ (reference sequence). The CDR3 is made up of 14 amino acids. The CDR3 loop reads CALRRGEAYNEQFF. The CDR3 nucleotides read TGTGCTCTGCGGCGGGGAGAGGCTTACAATGAGCAGTTCTTC.

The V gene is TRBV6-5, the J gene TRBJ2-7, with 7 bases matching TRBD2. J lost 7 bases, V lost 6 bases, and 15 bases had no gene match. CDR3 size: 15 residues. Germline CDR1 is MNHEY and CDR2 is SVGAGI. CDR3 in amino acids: CASRGTGRAGGEQYF. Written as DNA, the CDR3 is TGTGCCAGCAGGGGAACGGGACGGGCCGGGGGGGAGCAGTACTTC.

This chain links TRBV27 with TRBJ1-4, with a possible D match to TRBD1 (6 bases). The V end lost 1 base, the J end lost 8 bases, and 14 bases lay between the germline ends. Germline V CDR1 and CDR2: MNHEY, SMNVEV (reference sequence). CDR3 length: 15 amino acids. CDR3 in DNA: TGTGCCAGCAGTTTATGGCGGGGGCGAGGGGAAAAACTGTTTTTT. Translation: CASSLWRGRGEKLFF. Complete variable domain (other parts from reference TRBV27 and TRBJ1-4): EAQVTQNPRYLITVTGKKLTVTCSQNMNHEYMSWYRQDPGLGLRQIYYSMNVEVTDKGDVPEGYKVSRKEKRNFPLILESPSPNQTSLYFCASSLWRGRGEKLFFGSGTQLSVL.

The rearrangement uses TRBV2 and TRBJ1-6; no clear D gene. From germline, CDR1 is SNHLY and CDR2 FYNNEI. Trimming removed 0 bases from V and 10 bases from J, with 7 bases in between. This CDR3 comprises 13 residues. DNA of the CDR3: TGTGCCAGCAGTGAAGCCCAGAAGTCACCCCTCCACTTT. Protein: CASSEAQKSPLHF.

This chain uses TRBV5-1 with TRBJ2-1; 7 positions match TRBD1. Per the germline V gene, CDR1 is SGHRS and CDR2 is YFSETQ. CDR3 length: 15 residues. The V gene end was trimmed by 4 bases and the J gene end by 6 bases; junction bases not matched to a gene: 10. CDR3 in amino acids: CASSAWTGDVNEQFF. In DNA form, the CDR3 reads TGCGCCAGCAGCGCCTGGACAGGCGATGTCAATGAGCAGTTCTTC.

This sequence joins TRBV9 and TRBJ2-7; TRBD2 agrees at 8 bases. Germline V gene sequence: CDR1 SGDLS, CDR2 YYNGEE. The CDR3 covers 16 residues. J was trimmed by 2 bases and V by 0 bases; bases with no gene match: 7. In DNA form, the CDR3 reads TGTGCCAGCAGCGTAGGTGATAGCGGGGTTGCCTACGAGCAGTACTTC. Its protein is CASSVGDSGVAYEQYF.

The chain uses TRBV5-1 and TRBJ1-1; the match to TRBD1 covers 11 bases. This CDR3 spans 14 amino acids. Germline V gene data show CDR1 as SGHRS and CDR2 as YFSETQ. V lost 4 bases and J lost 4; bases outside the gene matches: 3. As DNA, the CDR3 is TGCGCCAGCAGCCCAGGGACAGGGGGCACTGAAGCTTTCTTT. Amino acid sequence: CASSPGTGGTEAFF.

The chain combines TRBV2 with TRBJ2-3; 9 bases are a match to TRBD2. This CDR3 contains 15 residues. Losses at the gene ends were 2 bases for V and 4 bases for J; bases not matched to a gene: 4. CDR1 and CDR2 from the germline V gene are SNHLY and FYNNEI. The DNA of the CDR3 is TGTGCCAGCAGTGAATGGCGGGGGGGGGCAGATACGCAGTATTTT. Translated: CASSEWRGGADTQYF.

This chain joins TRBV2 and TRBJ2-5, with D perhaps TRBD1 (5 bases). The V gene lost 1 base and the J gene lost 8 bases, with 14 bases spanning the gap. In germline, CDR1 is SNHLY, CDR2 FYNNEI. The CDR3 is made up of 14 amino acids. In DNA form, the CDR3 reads TGTGCCAGCAGTGAAGAGGCAGGGCTCCAAACCCAGTACTTC. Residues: CASSEEAGLQTQYF.

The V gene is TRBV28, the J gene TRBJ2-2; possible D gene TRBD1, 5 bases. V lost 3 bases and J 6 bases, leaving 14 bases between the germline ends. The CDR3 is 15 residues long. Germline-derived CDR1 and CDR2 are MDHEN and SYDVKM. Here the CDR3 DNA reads TGTGCCAGCAGTTTTGACAGACCCATATCCGGGGAGCTGTTTTTT. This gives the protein CASSFDRPISGELFF.

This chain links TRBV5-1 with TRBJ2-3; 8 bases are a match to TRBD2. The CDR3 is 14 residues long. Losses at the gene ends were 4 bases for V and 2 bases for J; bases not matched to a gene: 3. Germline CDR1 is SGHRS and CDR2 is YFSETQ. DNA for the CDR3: TGCGCCAGCAGCCCTGGACTAGCCACAGATACGCAGTATTTT. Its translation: CASSPGLATDTQYF.

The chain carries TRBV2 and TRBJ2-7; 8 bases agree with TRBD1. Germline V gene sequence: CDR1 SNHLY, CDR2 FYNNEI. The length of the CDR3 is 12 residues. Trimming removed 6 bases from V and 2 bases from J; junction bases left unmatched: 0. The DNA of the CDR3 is TGTGCCAGCAGACAGGGGGCCTACGAGCAGTACTTC. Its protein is CASRQGAYEQYF.

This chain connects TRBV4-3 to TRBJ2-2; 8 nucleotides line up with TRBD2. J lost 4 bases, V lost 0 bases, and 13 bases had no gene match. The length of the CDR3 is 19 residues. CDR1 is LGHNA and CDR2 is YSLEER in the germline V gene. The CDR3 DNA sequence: TGCGCCAGCAGCCAAGATCGGGGGGGGAGGGCCCTCGGCACCGGGGAGCTGTTTTTT. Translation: CASSQDRGGRALGTGELFF.

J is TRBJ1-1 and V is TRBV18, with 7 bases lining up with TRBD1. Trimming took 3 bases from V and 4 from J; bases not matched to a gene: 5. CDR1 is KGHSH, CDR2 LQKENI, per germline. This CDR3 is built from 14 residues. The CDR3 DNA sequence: TGTGCCAGCTCACCGGCAGGGGGGACCACTGAAGCTTTCTTT. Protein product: CASSPAGGTTEAFF. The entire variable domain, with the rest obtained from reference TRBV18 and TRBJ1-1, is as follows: NAGVMQNPRHLVRRRGQEARLRCSPMKGHSHVYWYRQLPEEGLKFMVYLQKENIIDESGMPKERFSAEFPKEGPSILRIQQVVRGDSAAYFCASSPAGGTTEAFFGQGTRLTVV.

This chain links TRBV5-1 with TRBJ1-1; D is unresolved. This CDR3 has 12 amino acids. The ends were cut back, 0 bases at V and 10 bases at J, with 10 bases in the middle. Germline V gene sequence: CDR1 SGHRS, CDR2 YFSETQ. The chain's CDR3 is CASSLEDSGAFF. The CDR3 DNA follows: TGCGCCAGCAGCTTGGAGGACTCGGGAGCTTTCTTT. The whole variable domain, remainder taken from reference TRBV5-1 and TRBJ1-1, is KAGVTQTPRYLIKTRGQQVTLSCSPISGHRSVSWYQQTPGQGLQFLFEYFSETQRNKGNFPGRFSGRQFSNSRSEMNVSTLELGDSALYLCASSLEDSGAFFGQGTRLTVV.

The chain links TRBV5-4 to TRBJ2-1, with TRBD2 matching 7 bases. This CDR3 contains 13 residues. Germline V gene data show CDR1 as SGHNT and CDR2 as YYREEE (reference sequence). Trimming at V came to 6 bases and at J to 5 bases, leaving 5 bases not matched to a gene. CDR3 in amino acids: CASNTGTNNEQFF. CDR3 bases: TGTGCCAGCAACACGGGGACTAACAATGAGCAGTTCTTC.

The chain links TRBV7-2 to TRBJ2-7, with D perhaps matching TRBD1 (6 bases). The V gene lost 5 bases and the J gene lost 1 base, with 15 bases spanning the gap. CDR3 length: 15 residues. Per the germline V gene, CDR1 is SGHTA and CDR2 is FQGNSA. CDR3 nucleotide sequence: TGTGCCAGCAGCCCAGAGACAGGCGGATCCTACGAGCAGTACTTC. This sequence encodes CASSPETGGSYEQYF.

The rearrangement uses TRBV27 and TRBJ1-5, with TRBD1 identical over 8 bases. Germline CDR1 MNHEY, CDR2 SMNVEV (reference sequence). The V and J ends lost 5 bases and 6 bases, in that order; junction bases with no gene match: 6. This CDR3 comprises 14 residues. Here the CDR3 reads CASSPGQGGQPQHF. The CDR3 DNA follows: TGTGCCAGCAGTCCTGGACAGGGTGGTCAGCCCCAGCATTTT.

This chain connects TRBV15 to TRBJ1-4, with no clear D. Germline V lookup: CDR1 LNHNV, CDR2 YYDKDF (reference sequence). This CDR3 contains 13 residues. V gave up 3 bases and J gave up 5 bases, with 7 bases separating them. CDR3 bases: TGTGCCACCAGCAGGGGCTTGAATGAAAAACTGTTTTTT. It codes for CATSRGLNEKLFF. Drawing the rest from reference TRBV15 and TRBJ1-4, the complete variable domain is DAMVIQNPRYQVTQFGKPVTLSCSQTLNHNVMYWYQQKSSQAPKLLFHYYDKDFNNEADTPDNFQSRRPNTSFCFLDIRSPGLGDTAMYLCATSRGLNEKLFFGSGTQLSVL.

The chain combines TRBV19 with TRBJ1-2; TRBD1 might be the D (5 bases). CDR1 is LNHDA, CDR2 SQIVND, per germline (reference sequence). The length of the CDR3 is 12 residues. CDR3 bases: TGTGGCACGAAACAGGAGTCTCTTGGGTTCACCTTC. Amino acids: CGTKQESLGFTF. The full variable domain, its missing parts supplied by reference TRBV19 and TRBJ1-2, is DGGITQSPKYLFRKEGQNVTLSCEQNLNHDAMYWYRQDPGQGLRLIYYSQIVNDFQKGDIAEGYSVSREKKESFPLTVTSAQKNPTAFYLCGTKQESLGFTFGSGTRLTVV.

The CDR3 sequence: CAMSPGQKNTEAFF. The CDR3 DNA reads TGTGCCATGTCACCGGGACAAAAGAACACTGAAGCTTTCTTT. The rearrangement links TRBV10-3 to TRBJ1-1; D is perhaps TRBD1 (6 bases). Trimming removed 9 bases at V and 1 base at J, with 15 bases between. Per the germline V gene, CDR1 is ENHRY and CDR2 is SYGVKD. The CDR3 is 14 residues long.